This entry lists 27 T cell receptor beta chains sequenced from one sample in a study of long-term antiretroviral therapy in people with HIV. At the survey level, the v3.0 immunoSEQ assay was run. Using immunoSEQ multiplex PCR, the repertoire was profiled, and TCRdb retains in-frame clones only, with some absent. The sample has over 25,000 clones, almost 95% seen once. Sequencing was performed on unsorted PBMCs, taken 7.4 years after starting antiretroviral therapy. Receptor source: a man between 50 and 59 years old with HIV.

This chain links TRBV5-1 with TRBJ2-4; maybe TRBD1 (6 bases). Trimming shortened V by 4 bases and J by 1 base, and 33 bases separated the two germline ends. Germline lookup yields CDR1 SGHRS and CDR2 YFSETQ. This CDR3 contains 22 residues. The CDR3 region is CASSPSPFSGTPSLEAKNIQYF. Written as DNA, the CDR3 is TGCGCCAGCAGCCCTTCCCCCTTTAGTGGGACACCGTCCCTTGAGGCCAAAAACATTCAGTACTTC.

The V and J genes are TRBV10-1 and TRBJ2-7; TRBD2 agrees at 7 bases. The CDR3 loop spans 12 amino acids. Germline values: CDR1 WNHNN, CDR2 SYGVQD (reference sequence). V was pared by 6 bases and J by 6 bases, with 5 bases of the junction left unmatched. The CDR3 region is CASSGDYGEQYF. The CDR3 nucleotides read TGCGCCAGCAGCGGGGACTATGGCGAGCAGTACTTC.

For the CDR3, the DNA is TGTGCCAGCAGTGAAAGCAGAACAAGCAATCAGCCCCAGCATTTT. Translating it yields CASSESRTSNQPQHF. The chain recombines TRBV2 with TRBJ1-5; D unresolved. This CDR3 comprises 15 residues. The V gene's germline CDR1 is SNHLY and CDR2 FYNNEI. V dropped 2 bases and J dropped 1 base, with 9 bases sitting between them.

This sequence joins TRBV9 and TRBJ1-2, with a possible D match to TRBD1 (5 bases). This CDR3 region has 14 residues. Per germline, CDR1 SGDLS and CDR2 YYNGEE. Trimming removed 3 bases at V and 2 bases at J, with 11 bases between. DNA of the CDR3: TGTGCCAGCAGCGCAGAGACAGTAAACTATGGCTACACCTTC. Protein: CASSAETVNYGYTF.

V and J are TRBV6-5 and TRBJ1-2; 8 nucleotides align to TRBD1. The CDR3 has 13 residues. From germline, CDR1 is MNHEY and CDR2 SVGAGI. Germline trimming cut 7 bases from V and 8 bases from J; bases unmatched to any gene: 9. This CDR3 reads CASTESRGHGYTF. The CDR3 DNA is TGTGCCAGCACCGAAAGCAGGGGGCACGGCTACACCTTC.

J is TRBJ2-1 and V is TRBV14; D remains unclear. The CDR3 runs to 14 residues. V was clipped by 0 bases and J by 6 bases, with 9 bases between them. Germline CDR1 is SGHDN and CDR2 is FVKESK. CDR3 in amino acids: CASSQESRSNEQFF. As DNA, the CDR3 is TGTGCCAGCAGCCAAGAATCCCGGTCCAATGAGCAGTTCTTC.

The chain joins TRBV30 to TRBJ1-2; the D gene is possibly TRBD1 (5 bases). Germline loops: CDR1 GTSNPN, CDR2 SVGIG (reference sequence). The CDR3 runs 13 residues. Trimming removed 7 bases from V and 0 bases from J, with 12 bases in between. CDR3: CASNRNSNYGYTF. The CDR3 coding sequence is TGTGCCTCTAACAGGAATTCTAACTATGGCTACACCTTC.

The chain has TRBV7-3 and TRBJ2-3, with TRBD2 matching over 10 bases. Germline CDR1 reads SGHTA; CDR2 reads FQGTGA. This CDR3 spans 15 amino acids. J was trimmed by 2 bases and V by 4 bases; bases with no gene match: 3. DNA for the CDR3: TGTGCCAGCAGCTCACTAGCGGGGAACACAGATACGCAGTATTTT. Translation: CASSSLAGNTDTQYF.

CDR3 loop: CASSQVAGEGGKQYF. Here the CDR3 DNA reads TGCGCCAGCAGCCAGGTCGCAGGGGAAGGGGGGAAGCAGTACTTC. The chain couples TRBV4-1 to TRBJ2-7; TRBD1 or TRBD2 may be the D gene (6 bases each). Per the germline V gene, CDR1 is MGHRA and CDR2 is YSYEKL. The CDR3 runs 15 residues. With 3 bases removed from V and 8 bases from J, the gap between germline ends came to 20 bases.

CDR3 residues: CSAGGGYEQYF. CDR3 coding DNA: TGCAGTGCTGGGGGAGGCTACGAGCAGTACTTC. The chain recombines TRBV20-1 with TRBJ2-7; tentatively, D is TRBD2 (6 bases). Germline V CDR1 and CDR2: DFQATT, SNEGSKA (reference sequence). V lost 5 bases and J lost 3, with 8 bases in between. This CDR3 has 11 residues.

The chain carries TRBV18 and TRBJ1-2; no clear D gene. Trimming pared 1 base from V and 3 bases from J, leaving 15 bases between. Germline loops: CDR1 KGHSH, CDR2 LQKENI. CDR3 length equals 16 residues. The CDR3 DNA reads TGTGCCAGCTCACCACTCATCCAAGGGTTGGACTATGGCTACACCTTC. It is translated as CASSPLIQGLDYGYTF.

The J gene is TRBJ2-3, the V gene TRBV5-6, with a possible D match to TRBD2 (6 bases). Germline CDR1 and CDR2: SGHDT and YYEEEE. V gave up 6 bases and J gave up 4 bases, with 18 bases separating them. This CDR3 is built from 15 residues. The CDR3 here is CASTRGWGDADTQYF. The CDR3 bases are TGTGCCAGCACCCGTGGATGGGGGGATGCAGATACGCAGTATTTT.

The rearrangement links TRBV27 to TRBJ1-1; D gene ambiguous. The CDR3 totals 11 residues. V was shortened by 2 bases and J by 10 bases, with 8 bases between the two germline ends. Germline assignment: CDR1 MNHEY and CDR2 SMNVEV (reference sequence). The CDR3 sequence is CASSLGHAAFF. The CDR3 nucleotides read TGTGCCAGCAGTTTAGGTCATGCAGCTTTCTTT.

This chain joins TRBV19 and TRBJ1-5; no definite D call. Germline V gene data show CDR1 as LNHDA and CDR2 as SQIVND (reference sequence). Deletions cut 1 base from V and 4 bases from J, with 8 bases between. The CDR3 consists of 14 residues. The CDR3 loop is CASSIVRLNQPQHF. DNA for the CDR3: TGTGCCAGTAGTATAGTCCGCTTAAATCAGCCCCAGCATTTT.

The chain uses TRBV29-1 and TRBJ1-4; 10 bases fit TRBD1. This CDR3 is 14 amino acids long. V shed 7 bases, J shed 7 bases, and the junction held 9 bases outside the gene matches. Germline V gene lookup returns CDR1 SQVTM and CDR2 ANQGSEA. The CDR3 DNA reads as TGCAGCGCTAGCTGGACAGGGGGTGCTGAAAAACTGTTTTTT. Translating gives CSASWTGGAEKLFF.

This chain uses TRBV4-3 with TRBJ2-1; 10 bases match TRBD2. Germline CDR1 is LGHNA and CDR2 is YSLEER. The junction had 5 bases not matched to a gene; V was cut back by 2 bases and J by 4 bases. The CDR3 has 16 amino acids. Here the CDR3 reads CASSQIAGGGYNEQFF. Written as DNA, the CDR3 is TGCGCCAGCAGCCAAATAGCGGGGGGCGGGTACAATGAGCAGTTCTTC.

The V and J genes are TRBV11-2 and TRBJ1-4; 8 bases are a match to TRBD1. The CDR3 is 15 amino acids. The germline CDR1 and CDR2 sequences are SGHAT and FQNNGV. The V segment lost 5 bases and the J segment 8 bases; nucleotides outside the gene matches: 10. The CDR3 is CASSPLTGAGEKLFF. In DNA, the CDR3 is TGTGCCAGCAGCCCCTTGACAGGGGCCGGCGAAAAACTGTTTTTT.

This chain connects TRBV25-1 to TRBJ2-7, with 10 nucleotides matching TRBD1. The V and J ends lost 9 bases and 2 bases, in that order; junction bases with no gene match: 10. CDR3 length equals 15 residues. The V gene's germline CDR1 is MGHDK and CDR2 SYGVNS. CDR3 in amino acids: CASSQPGTGAYEQYF. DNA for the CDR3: TGTGCCAGTTCTCAACCCGGGACAGGGGCCTACGAGCAGTACTTC.

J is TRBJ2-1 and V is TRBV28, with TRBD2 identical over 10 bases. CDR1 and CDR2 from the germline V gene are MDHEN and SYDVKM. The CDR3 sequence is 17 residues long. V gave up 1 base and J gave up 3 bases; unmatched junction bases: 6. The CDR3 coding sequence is TGTGCCAGCAGTTTATCGAGCGGGGGGGCCCTCTACAATGAGCAGTTCTTC. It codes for CASSLSSGGALYNEQFF.

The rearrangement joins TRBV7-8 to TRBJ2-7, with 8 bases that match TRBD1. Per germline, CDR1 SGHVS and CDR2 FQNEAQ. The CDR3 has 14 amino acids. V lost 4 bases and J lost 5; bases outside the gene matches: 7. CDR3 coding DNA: TGTGCCAGCAGCTCGACAGGGGAAAACGACGAGCAGTACTTC. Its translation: CASSSTGENDEQYF.

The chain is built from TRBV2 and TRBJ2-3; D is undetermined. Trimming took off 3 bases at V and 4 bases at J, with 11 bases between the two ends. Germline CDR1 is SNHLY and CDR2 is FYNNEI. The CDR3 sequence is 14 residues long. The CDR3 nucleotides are TGTGCCAGCAGTGATTTGGTAGCCCCAGATACGCAGTATTTT. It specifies CASSDLVAPDTQYF. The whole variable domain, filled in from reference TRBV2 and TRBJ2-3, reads EPEVTQTPSHQVTQMGQEVILRCVPISNHLYFYWYRQILGQKVEFLVSFYNNEISEKSEIFDDQFSVERPDGSNFTLKIRSTKLEDSAMYFCASSDLVAPDTQYFGPGTRLTVL.

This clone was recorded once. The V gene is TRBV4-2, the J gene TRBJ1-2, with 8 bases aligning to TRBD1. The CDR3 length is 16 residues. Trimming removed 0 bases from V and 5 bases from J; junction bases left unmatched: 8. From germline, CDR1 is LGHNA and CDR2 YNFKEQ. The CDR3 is CASSQDLTGGSYGYTF. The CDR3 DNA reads TGTGCCAGCAGCCAAGATTTAACAGGGGGATCGTATGGCTACACCTTC.

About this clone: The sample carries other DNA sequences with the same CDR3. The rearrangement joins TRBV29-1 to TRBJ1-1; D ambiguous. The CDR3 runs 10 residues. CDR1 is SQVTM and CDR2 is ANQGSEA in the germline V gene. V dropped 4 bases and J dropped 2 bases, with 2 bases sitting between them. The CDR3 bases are TGCAGCGTTGGAAACACTGAAGCTTTCTTT. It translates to CSVGNTEAFF.

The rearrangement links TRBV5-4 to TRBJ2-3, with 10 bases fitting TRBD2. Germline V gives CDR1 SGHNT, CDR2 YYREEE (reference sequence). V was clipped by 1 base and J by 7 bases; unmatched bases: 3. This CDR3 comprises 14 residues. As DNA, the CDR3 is TGTGCCAGCAGCTTGTCTAGCGGGGGTAATACGCAGTATTTT. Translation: CASSLSSGGNTQYF.

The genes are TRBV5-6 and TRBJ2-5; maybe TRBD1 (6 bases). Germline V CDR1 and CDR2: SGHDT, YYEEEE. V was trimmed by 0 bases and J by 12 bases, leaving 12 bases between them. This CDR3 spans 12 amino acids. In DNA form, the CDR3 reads TGTGCCAGCAGCTTGGGAACAGGGTTGGAGTACTTC. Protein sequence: CASSLGTGLEYF.

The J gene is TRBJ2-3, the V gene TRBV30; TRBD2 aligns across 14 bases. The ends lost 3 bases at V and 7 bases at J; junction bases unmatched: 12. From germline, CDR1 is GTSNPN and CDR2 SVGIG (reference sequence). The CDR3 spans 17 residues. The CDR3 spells CAWRVGLAGGSMNTQYF. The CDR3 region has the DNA TGTGCCTGGAGAGTAGGACTAGCGGGGGGTAGTATGAATACGCAGTATTTT. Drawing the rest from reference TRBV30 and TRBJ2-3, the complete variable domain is SQTIHQWPATLVQPVGSPLSLECTVEGTSNPNLYWYRQAAGRGLQLLFYSVGIGQISSEVPQNLSASRPQDRQFILSSKKLLLSDSGFYLCAWRVGLAGGSMNTQYFGPGTRLTVL.

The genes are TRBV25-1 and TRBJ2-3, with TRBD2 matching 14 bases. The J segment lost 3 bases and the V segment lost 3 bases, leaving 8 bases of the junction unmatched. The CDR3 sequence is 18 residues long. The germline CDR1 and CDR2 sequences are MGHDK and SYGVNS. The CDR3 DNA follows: TGTGCCAGCAGTGAGAGGCCCCGACTAGCGGGGGGGACAGATACGCAGTATTTT. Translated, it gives CASSERPRLAGGTDTQYF.